This T cell receptor beta chain appears in the sequencing data of a study of T cells in Graves' hyperthyroidism and ophthalmopathy. Amplification of TCR beta CDR3 regions used RNA as the template. A set of HTBI primers served as the primers for a first-round RT-PCR of the TCR CDR3. TCRdb ran MiXCR on the multiplex PCR reads and lists one entry per CDR3 protein. There are hundreds of thousands of distinct CDR3 sequences in the sample; less than 15% occur only once, and about 9.4% lies in the top ten. Germline V gene data show CDR1 as SGHTA and CDR2 as FQGNSA. Trimming took 3 bases from V and 3 from J, leaving 18 bases between them. There are 17 residues in the CDR3. Of note for this clonotype: Its antigen is unidentified.

Lactation, pregnancy, other autoimmune disease or uncontrolled infection excluded patients. Thyroid ultrasound and orbital computed tomography, with clinical symptoms and serum thyroxine and TRAb, informed diagnoses. Fresh peripheral blood, 10 ml, was the source of the PBMCs. Findings and caveats of the study: Blood samples included most of the expanded thyroid clonotypes exceeding 0.001.

Source material: blood. The chain has TRBV7-2 and TRBJ1-3, with a tentative D call TRBD1 (5 bases). The TCR was taken from a woman between 18 and 29 years old with Graves' hyperthyroidism. CDR3 sequence reads: CASSFKVSAGVGNTIYF. The DNA of the CDR3 is TGTGCCAGCAGCTTCAAAGTCTCGGCGGGGGTTGGAAACACCATATATTTT.